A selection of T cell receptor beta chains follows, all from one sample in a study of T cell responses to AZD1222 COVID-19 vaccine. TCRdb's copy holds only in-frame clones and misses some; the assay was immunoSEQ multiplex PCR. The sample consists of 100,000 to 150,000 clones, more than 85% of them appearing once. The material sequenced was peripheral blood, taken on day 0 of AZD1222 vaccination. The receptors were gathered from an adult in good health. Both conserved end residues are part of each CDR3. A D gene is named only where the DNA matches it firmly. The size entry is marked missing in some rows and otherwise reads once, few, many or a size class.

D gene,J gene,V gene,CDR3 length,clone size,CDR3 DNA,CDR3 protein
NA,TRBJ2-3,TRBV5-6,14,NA,TGTGCCAGCAGCTTGAGGCGGGGCACAGATACGCAGTATTTT,CASSLRRGTDTQYF
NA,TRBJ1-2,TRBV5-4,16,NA,TGTGCCAGCAGCCCGGGGGGACCTCCCAAATGGTATGGCTACACCTTC,CASSPGGPPKWYGYTF
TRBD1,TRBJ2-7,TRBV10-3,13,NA,TGTGCCATCAAGGGACAGGAGCCCTACGAGCAGTACTTC,CAIKGQEPYEQYF
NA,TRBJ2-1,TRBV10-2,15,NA,TGCGCCAGCAGTGATCAGCTCCCCCGCTACAATGAGCAGTTCTTC,CASSDQLPRYNEQFF
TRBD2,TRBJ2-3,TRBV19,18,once,TGTGCCAGTAGTATGGTGGCGGGAGTTGCGAGCCCCCTAGATACGCAGTATTTT,CASSMVAGVASPLDTQYF
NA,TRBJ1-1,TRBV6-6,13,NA,TGTGCCAGCAGTCCCCGGGACCGCTCTGAAGCTTTCTTT,CASSPRDRSEAFF
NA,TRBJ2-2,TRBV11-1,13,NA,TGTGCCAGCAGCCCCTACAAGGTCGGGGAGCTGTTTTTT,CASSPYKVGELFF
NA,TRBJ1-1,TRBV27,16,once,TGTGCCAGCAGTCCCTTAAAGGGGTTTTTGGGCACTGAAGCTTTCTTT,CASSPLKGFLGTEAFF
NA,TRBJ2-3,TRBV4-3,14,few,TGCGCCAGCAGCCATATCCAGCCGACAGATACGCAGTATTTT,CASSHIQPTDTQYF
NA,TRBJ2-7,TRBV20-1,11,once,TGCAGTGCTAGTTCATTCTACGAGCAGTACTTC,CSASSFYEQYF